This TCR beta chain derives from a study of blood T cell repertoires in COVID-19. Study background: Samples came from the United States, Italy and Spain, spanning acute and convalescent COVID-19.

The CDR3 is 12 amino acids. After removal of 1 base from V and 15 bases from J, the junction contained 6 bases not matched to a gene. Germline V gene data show CDR1 as SGHAT and CDR2 as FQNNGV. The method was immunoSEQ multiplex PCR; TCRdb's version includes in-frame clones alone and lacks a portion of them. In the table there are some 170,000 clones, approximately 90% of which are singletons. The chain recombines TRBV11-2 with TRBJ2-1; the match to TRBD2 covers 7 bases. The sample taken for sequencing was peripheral blood. The clonotype was recovered from a woman aged 55-69 years who had recovered from COVID-19. The CDR3 bases are TGTGCCAGCAGCTTAGGGCGGGGGTCTCGGTTCTTC. This sequence encodes CASSLGRGSRFF.